This TCR beta chain comes out of a study of T cells in Graves' hyperthyroidism and ophthalmopathy. The investigators amplified TCR beta CDR3 regions from RNA transcripts. Using the HTBI primer set, a first-round RT-PCR was run on the TCR CDR3. TCRdb re-derived calls from the multiplex PCR reads in MiXCR, one entry per CDR3 protein. This table has over 650,000 distinct CDR3 sequences, just under 45% appearing once. CDR3 length equals 16 residues. Trimming pared 6 bases from V and 4 bases from J, leaving 22 bases between. In germline, CDR1 is LNHDA, CDR2 SQIVND (reference sequence). Uncontrolled infections, other autoimmune diseases, pregnancy or lactation led to exclusion of patients.

The specimen sequenced was peripheral blood or thyroid tissue (not recorded which). The rearrangement uses TRBV19 and TRBJ2-7, with a tentative D call TRBD2 (6 bases). This clonotype was sampled from an adult man with Graves' disease, either hyperthyroidism or ophthalmopathy (not recorded which). As DNA, the CDR3 is TGTGCCAGTAGCCGACTAGGGGTAGAGAGAGATTACGAGCAGTACTTC. Protein sequence: CASSRLGVERDYEQYF.